Listed below are T cell receptor beta chains from one sample, sequenced in a study of blood T cell repertoires in COVID-19. Method: immunoSEQ multiplex PCR; TCRdb's copy keeps in-frame clones and lacks some. The sample holds around 150,000 clones; approximately 90% are singletons and the top ten take approximately 4.1%. Sequenced sample: peripheral blood. These receptors were collected from a woman aged 60-70 years with active or convalescent COVID-19. Each CDR3 is given with its conserved first and last residue. Each record gives: clone size, J gene, D gene, V gene, CDR3 protein, CDR3 DNA. The D gene is left open where the match is weak. Clone size, where shown, is once, few, many, or a class for clones that have expanded.

clone size: .
J gene: TRBJ1-2
D gene: .
V gene: TRBV10-3
CDR3 protein: CAISKDSENYGYTF
CDR3 DNA: TGTGCCATCAGTAAGGACAGCGAAAACTATGGCTACACCTTC

clone size: once
J gene: TRBJ1-4
D gene: .
V gene: TRBV12-3/TRBV12-4
CDR3 protein: CASSLVAGEKLFF
CDR3 DNA: TGTGCCAGCAGTTTAGTGGCGGGGGAAAAACTGTTTTTT

clone size: .
J gene: TRBJ2-5
D gene: TRBD2
V gene: TRBV5-1
CDR3 protein: CASSPGTIQETQYF
CDR3 DNA: TGCGCCAGCAGCCCCGGGACTATCCAAGAGACCCAGTACTTC

clone size: .
J gene: TRBJ1-6
D gene: TRBD1
V gene: TRBV6-6
CDR3 protein: CASTRGRDNSPLHF
CDR3 DNA: TGTGCCAGCACCAGGGGGCGGGATAATTCACCCCTCCACTTT

clone size: .
J gene: TRBJ1-1
D gene: .
V gene: TRBV2
CDR3 protein: CASTGMITEAFF
CDR3 DNA: TGTGCCAGCACCGGGATGATCACTGAAGCTTTCTTT

clone size: .
J gene: TRBJ1-2
D gene: TRBD1
V gene: TRBV19
CDR3 protein: CATETGALGYTF
CDR3 DNA: TGTGCCACCGAGACAGGGGCGTTAGGCTACACCTTC

clone size: .
J gene: TRBJ2-6
D gene: .
V gene: TRBV9
CDR3 protein: CASSLDSSGANVLTF
CDR3 DNA: TGTGCCAGCAGCTTAGACAGCTCTGGGGCCAACGTCCTGACTTTC

clone size: .
J gene: TRBJ1-5
D gene: .
V gene: TRBV7-8
CDR3 protein: CASSRGPTPLYSNQPQHF
CDR3 DNA: TGTGCCAGCAGCCGAGGTCCCACTCCCCTATATAGCAATCAGCCCCAGCATTTT

clone size: once
J gene: TRBJ1-6
D gene: TRBD1
V gene: TRBV7-9
CDR3 protein: CASSLETGSPLHF
CDR3 DNA: TGTGCCAGCAGCTTAGAGACAGGGTCACCCCTCCACTTT

clone size: .
J gene: TRBJ1-2
D gene: .
V gene: TRBV28
CDR3 protein: CASSYGGGNYGYTF
CDR3 DNA: TGTGCCAGCAGTTACGGGGGAGGTAACTATGGCTACACCTTC

clone size: .
J gene: TRBJ1-3
D gene: .
V gene: TRBV7-9
CDR3 protein: CASYPTGLSSGNTIYF
CDR3 DNA: TGTGCCAGCTATCCCACAGGGTTAAGCTCTGGAAACACCATATATTTT

clone size: .
J gene: TRBJ1-2
D gene: .
V gene: TRBV10-3
CDR3 protein: CAISESFDRSLGGYTF
CDR3 DNA: TGTGCCATCAGTGAGTCGTTTGACAGATCGTTGGGAGGCTACACCTTC

clone size: .
J gene: TRBJ1-1
D gene: .
V gene: TRBV12-3/TRBV12-4
CDR3 protein: CASMDNFNTEAFF
CDR3 DNA: TGTGCCAGCATGGACAATTTTAACACTGAAGCTTTCTTT

clone size: .
J gene: TRBJ1-2
D gene: .
V gene: TRBV25-1
CDR3 protein: CASSESRGVPYGYTF
CDR3 DNA: TGTGCCAGCAGTGAATCGCGGGGGGTACCTTATGGCTACACCTTC

clone size: .
J gene: TRBJ1-1
D gene: TRBD1
V gene: TRBV18
CDR3 protein: CASSPQGAQAFF
CDR3 DNA: TGTGCCAGCTCACCACAGGGGGCTCAAGCTTTCTTT

clone size: .
J gene: TRBJ1-1
D gene: .
V gene: TRBV3-1/TRBV3-2
CDR3 protein: CASSQQGLYTEAFF
CDR3 DNA: TGTGCCAGCAGCCAACAGGGGTTGTACACTGAAGCTTTCTTT

clone size: few
J gene: TRBJ1-5
D gene: .
V gene: TRBV18
CDR3 protein: CASSPHFKQPQHF
CDR3 DNA: TGTGCCAGCTCACCACACTTTAAACAGCCCCAGCATTTT

clone size: .
J gene: TRBJ1-4
D gene: .
V gene: TRBV7-9
CDR3 protein: CASSLDWGTNEKLFF
CDR3 DNA: TGTGCCAGCAGCTTAGATTGGGGCACTAATGAAAAACTGTTTTTT

clone size: .
J gene: TRBJ1-1
D gene: .
V gene: TRBV19
CDR3 protein: CASSIPLTEAFF
CDR3 DNA: TGTGCCAGTAGTATCCCCCTCACTGAAGCTTTCTTT

clone size: .
J gene: TRBJ2-7
D gene: TRBD1
V gene: TRBV5-5
CDR3 protein: CAHSGDRGPFQQDDEQYF
CDR3 DNA: TGTGCCCATTCGGGCGACAGGGGGCCCTTCCAGCAAGACGACGAGCAGTACTTC

clone size: .
J gene: TRBJ1-1
D gene: .
V gene: TRBV6-1
CDR3 protein: CASSELGVLNTEAFF
CDR3 DNA: TGTGCCAGCAGTGAATTAGGGGTCTTGAACACTGAAGCTTTCTTT

clone size: .
J gene: TRBJ2-3
D gene: .
V gene: TRBV3-1/TRBV3-2
CDR3 protein: CASSLGTGGSTDTQYF
CDR3 DNA: TGTGCCAGCAGCCTGGGCACCGGGGGTAGCACAGATACGCAGTATTTT

clone size: .
J gene: TRBJ2-1
D gene: .
V gene: TRBV6-2/TRBV6-3
CDR3 protein: CASSYENNEQFF
CDR3 DNA: TGTGCCAGCAGTTACGAGAACAATGAGCAGTTCTTC

clone size: .
J gene: TRBJ2-2
D gene: .
V gene: TRBV7-3
CDR3 protein: CASSVSGSGTGELFF
CDR3 DNA: TGTGCCAGCAGCGTGTCAGGGTCGGGCACCGGGGAGCTGTTTTTT

clone size: .
J gene: TRBJ2-2
D gene: TRBD2
V gene: TRBV30
CDR3 protein: CAWSRSSGGITGELFF
CDR3 DNA: TGTGCCTGGAGTCGCTCTAGCGGGGGGATCACCGGGGAGCTGTTTTTT

clone size: .
J gene: TRBJ2-7
D gene: TRBD1
V gene: TRBV19
CDR3 protein: CASSRGTGASYEQYF
CDR3 DNA: TGTGCCAGTAGTAGGGGGACAGGGGCCTCCTACGAGCAGTACTTC

clone size: .
J gene: TRBJ2-4
D gene: .
V gene: TRBV4-3
CDR3 protein: CASSQDSDREVNIQYF
CDR3 DNA: TGCGCCAGCAGCCAAGATAGTGACAGGGAGGTTAACATTCAGTACTTC

clone size: .
J gene: TRBJ2-7
D gene: TRBD1
V gene: TRBV10-3
CDR3 protein: CAINPGQGADEQYF
CDR3 DNA: TGTGCCATCAATCCGGGACAGGGGGCGGATGAGCAGTACTTC

clone size: .
J gene: TRBJ1-2
D gene: .
V gene: TRBV1
CDR3 protein: CTSSQSDRQGGYTF
CDR3 DNA: TGCACCAGCAGCCAATCCGACAGGCAAGGTGGCTACACCTTT

clone size: .
J gene: TRBJ2-1
D gene: TRBD1
V gene: TRBV2
CDR3 protein: CASSADRADKQFF
CDR3 DNA: TGTGCCAGCAGTGCCGACAGGGCCGATAAGCAGTTCTTC

clone size: .
J gene: TRBJ2-1
D gene: TRBD2
V gene: TRBV27
CDR3 protein: CASSLLSTMTSGYNEQFF
CDR3 DNA: TGTGCCAGCAGTTTATTGTCGACTATGACTAGCGGGTACAATGAGCAGTTCTTC

clone size: .
J gene: TRBJ1-3
D gene: .
V gene: TRBV4-1
CDR3 protein: CASSQDSGFSGNTIYF
CDR3 DNA: TGCGCCAGCAGCCAAGATAGCGGATTCTCTGGAAACACCATATATTTT

clone size: .
J gene: TRBJ1-1
D gene: TRBD1
V gene: TRBV5-1
CDR3 protein: CASSLAGQGYTEAFF
CDR3 DNA: TGCGCCAGCAGCTTGGCAGGACAGGGATACACTGAAGCTTTCTTT

clone size: .
J gene: TRBJ1-2
D gene: TRBD1
V gene: TRBV27
CDR3 protein: CASSPTQGAGGGYTF
CDR3 DNA: TGTGCCAGCAGTCCAACCCAGGGGGCAGGCGGTGGCTACACCTTC

clone size: .
J gene: TRBJ1-1
D gene: TRBD1
V gene: TRBV18
CDR3 protein: CASSARTGDTEAFF
CDR3 DNA: TGTGCCAGCTCCGCAAGGACAGGGGACACTGAAGCTTTCTTT

clone size: .
J gene: TRBJ1-1
D gene: .
V gene: TRBV4-1
CDR3 protein: CASSQDPRGTEAFF
CDR3 DNA: TGCGCCAGCAGCCAAGATCCCCGGGGCACTGAAGCTTTCTTT

clone size: .
J gene: TRBJ2-7
D gene: .
V gene: TRBV6-4
CDR3 protein: CASSRTASSYEQYF
CDR3 DNA: TGTGCCAGCAGCAGGACAGCTAGCTCCTACGAGCAGTACTTC

clone size: .
J gene: TRBJ1-5
D gene: TRBD1
V gene: TRBV30
CDR3 protein: CAWGTGKGQPQHF
CDR3 DNA: TGTGCCTGGGGGACAGGGAAGGGTCAGCCCCAGCATTTT